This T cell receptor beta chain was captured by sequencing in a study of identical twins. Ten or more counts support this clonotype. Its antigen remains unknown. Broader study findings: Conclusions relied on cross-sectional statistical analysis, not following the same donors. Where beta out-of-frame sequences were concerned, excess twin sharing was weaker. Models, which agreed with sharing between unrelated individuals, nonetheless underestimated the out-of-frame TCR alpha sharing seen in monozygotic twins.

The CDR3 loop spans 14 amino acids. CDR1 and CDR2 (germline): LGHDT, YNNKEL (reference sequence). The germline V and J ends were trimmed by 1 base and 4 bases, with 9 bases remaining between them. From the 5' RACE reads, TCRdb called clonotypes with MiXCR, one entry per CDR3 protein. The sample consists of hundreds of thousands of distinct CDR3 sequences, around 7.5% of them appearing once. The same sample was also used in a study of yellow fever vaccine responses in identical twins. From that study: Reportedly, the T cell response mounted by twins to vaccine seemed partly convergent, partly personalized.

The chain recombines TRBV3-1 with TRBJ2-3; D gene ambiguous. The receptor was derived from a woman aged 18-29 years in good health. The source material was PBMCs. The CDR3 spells CASSQATYSDTQYF. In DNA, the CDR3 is TGTGCCAGCAGCCAAGCGACCTACTCAGATACGCAGTATTTT.